These T cell receptor beta chains were read from a single sample in a study of vaccination and CD4 T cells after COVID-19. From the PCR reads, TCRdb called clonotypes with MiXCR, one entry per CDR3 protein. Among some 20,000 distinct CDR3 sequences listed, about 40% were seen once. These TCRs' antigens remain unknown. Specimen: CD4+ T cells from blood, cultured in vitro, collected after SARS-CoV-2 vaccination. These receptors all come from a human donor who had recovered from COVID-19. CDR3s include the opening cysteine and the closing phenylalanine or tryptophan. Each record gives: clone size, D gene, J gene, CDR3 length, V gene, CDR3 DNA, CDR3 protein. A D gene is named only where the DNA matches it firmly. The size of a clone is reported for some rows only, either as once, few or many, or as a class for expanded clones.

abundance: -; d_gene: TRBD1; j_gene: TRBJ2-3; len: 17; v_gene: TRBV5-4; CDR3nt: TGTGCCAGCAGCCCTCCTATGACAGGGAGCTTCACAGATACGCAGTATTTT; CDR3aa: CASSPPMTGSFTDTQYF
abundance: few; d_gene: TRBD1; j_gene: TRBJ1-5; len: 15; v_gene: TRBV19; CDR3nt: TGTGCCAGTAGTAGTGGAGGGGGCCTCAATCAGCCCCAGCATTTT; CDR3aa: CASSSGGGLNQPQHF
abundance: -; d_gene: -; j_gene: TRBJ1-1; len: 14; v_gene: TRBV7-2; CDR3nt: TGTGCCAGCAGCCAACAGCGCGGGGGGGCAGGAGCTTTCTTT; CDR3aa: CASSQQRGGAGAFF
abundance: few; d_gene: TRBD1; j_gene: TRBJ1-2; len: 14; v_gene: TRBV20-1; CDR3nt: TGCAGTGCTAGAGATGGAGGGGGCTCTTTTGGCTACACCTTC; CDR3aa: CSARDGGGSFGYTF
abundance: -; d_gene: TRBD1; j_gene: TRBJ1-6; len: 17; v_gene: TRBV6-2/TRBV6-3; CDR3nt: TGTGCCAGCAGTTCGATGGACCGGGACAGCTTTAATTCACCCCTCCACTTT; CDR3aa: CASSSMDRDSFNSPLHF
abundance: -; d_gene: -; j_gene: TRBJ2-3; len: 14; v_gene: TRBV7-2; CDR3nt: TGTGCCAGCCGCCCGGGAACGAGCACAGATACGCAGTATTTT; CDR3aa: CASRPGTSTDTQYF
abundance: -; d_gene: -; j_gene: TRBJ2-3; len: 12; v_gene: TRBV19; CDR3nt: TGTGCCAGTAGTAATCCGGGGACTACGCAGTATTTT; CDR3aa: CASSNPGTTQYF
abundance: few; d_gene: TRBD2; j_gene: TRBJ2-3; len: 14; v_gene: TRBV19; CDR3nt: TGTGCCAGTAAGCGGGGACTTTCAACAGATACGCAGTATTTT; CDR3aa: CASKRGLSTDTQYF
abundance: -; d_gene: -; j_gene: TRBJ2-6; len: 18; v_gene: TRBV6-2/TRBV6-3; CDR3nt: TGTGCCAGCAGTTCTCGGAGGAACCCTAGCTCTGGGGCCAACGTCCTGACTTTC; CDR3aa: CASSSRRNPSSGANVLTF
abundance: -; d_gene: TRBD2; j_gene: TRBJ2-1; len: 13; v_gene: TRBV7-2; CDR3nt: TGTGCCAGCAGTAGGACTAGGGACAATGAGCAGTTCTTC; CDR3aa: CASSRTRDNEQFF
abundance: -; d_gene: -; j_gene: TRBJ2-3; len: 14; v_gene: TRBV6-5; CDR3nt: TGTGCCAGCAGTTACCCCCAGAGCACAGATACGCAGTATTTT; CDR3aa: CASSYPQSTDTQYF
abundance: -; d_gene: TRBD1; j_gene: TRBJ1-1; len: 15; v_gene: TRBV7-9; CDR3nt: TGTGCCAGCAGCCCCGGGACAGGGGGAAACACTGAAGCTTTCTTT; CDR3aa: CASSPGTGGNTEAFF
abundance: -; d_gene: -; j_gene: TRBJ2-3; len: 14; v_gene: TRBV7-2; CDR3nt: TGTGCCAGCAGCTTATGGGAGTCCACAGATACGCAGTATTTT; CDR3aa: CASSLWESTDTQYF
abundance: -; d_gene: -; j_gene: TRBJ1-1; len: 13; v_gene: TRBV28; CDR3nt: TGTGCCAGCAGTCCCGAGCGGGGGAGGCGGGCTTTCTTT; CDR3aa: CASSPERGRRAFF
abundance: few; d_gene: -; j_gene: TRBJ1-4; len: 17; v_gene: TRBV20-1; CDR3nt: TGCAGTGCTAGGGGGGGGCCGGGCGCCGGAGGAGAGGAAAAACTGTTTTTT; CDR3aa: CSARGGPGAGGEEKLFF
abundance: once; d_gene: -; j_gene: TRBJ1-1; len: 15; v_gene: TRBV28; CDR3nt: TGTGCCAGCAGTCCCCAGGGAAAGAGGGACACTGAAGCTTTCTTT; CDR3aa: CASSPQGKRDTEAFF
abundance: -; d_gene: -; j_gene: TRBJ1-1; len: 14; v_gene: TRBV6-1; CDR3nt: TGTGCCAGCGAACGGGGGGACACGAACACTGAAGCTTTCTTT; CDR3aa: CASERGDTNTEAFF
abundance: -; d_gene: -; j_gene: TRBJ1-1; len: 14; v_gene: TRBV7-9; CDR3nt: TGTGCCAGCAGCTTAGCGGGCGAGTACACTGAAGCTTTCTTT; CDR3aa: CASSLAGEYTEAFF